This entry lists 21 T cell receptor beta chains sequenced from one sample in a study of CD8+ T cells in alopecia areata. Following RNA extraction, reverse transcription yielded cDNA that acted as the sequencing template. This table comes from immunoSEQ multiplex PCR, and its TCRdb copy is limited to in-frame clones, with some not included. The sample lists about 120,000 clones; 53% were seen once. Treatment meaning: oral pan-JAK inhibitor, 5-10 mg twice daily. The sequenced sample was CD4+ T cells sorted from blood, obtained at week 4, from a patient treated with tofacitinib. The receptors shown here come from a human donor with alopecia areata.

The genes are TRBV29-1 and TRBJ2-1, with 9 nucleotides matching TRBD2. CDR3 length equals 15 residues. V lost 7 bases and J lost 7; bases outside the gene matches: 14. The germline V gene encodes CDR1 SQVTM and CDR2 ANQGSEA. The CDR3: CSATFNSLAGNEQFF. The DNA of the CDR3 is TGCAGCGCCACTTTCAACTCTCTAGCGGGGAATGAGCAGTTCTTC.

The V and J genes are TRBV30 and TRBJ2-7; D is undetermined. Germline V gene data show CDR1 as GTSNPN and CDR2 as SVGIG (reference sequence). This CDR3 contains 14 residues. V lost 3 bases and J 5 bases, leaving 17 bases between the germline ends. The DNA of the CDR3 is TGTGCCTGGAGAATGGGAACCGCGTTAAACGAGCAGTACTTC. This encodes CAWRMGTALNEQYF.

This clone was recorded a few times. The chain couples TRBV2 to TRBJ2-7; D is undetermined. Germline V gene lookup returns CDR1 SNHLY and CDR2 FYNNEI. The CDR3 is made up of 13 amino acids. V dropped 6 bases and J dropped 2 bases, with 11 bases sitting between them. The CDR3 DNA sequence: TGTGCCAGCAGGGGCCCCCGTCCCTACGAGCAGTACTTC. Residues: CASRGPRPYEQYF.

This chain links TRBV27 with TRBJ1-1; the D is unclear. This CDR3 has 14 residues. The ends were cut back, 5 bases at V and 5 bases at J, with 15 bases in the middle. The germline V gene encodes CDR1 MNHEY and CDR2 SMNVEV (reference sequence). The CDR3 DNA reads TGTGCCAGCAGTCCGTCCGGGATTGGGACTGAAGCTTTCTTT. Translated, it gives CASSPSGIGTEAFF.

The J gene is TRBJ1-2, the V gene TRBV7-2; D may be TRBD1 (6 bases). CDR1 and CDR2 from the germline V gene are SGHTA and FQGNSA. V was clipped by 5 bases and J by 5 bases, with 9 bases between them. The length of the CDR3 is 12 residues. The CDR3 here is CASSAQGYGYTF. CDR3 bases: TGTGCCAGCAGCGCGCAGGGGTATGGCTACACCTTC. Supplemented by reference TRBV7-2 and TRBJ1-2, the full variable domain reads GAGVSQSPSNKVTEKGKDVELRCDPISGHTALYWYRQSLGQGLEFLIYFQGNSAPDKSGLPSDRFSAERTGGSVSTLTIQRTQQEDSAVYLCASSAQGYGYTFGSGTRLTVV.

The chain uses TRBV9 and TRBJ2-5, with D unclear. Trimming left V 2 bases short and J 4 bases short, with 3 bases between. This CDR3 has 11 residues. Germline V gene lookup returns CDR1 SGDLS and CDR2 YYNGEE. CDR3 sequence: CASSVTETQYF. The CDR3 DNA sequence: TGTGCCAGCAGCGTTACAGAGACCCAGTACTTC.

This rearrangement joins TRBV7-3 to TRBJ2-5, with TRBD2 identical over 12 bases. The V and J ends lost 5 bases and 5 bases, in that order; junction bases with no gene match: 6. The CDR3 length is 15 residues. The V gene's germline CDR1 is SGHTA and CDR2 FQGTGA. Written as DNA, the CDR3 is TGTGCCAGCAGCCGGACTAGCGGGGTTAGGGAGACCCAGTACTTC. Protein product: CASSRTSGVRETQYF.

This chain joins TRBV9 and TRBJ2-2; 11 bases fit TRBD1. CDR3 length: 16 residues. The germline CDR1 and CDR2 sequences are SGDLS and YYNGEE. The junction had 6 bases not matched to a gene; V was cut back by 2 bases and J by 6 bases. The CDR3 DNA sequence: TGTGCCAGCAGCGTGGGTGGACAGGGGGCCTCCGGGGAGCTGTTTTTT. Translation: CASSVGGQGASGELFF.

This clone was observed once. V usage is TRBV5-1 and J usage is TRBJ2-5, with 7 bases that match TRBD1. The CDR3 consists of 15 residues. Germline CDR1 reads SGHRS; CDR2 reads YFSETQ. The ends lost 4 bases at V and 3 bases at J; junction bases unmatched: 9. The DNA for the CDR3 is TGCGCCAGCAGCCCCATTGACAGGGTGGAAGAGACCCAGTACTTC. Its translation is CASSPIDRVEETQYF.

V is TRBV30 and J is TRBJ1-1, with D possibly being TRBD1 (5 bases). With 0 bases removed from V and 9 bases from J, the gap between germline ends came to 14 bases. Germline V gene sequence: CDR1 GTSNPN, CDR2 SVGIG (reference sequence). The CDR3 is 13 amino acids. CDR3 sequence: CAWSVQQELKAFF. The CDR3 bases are TGTGCCTGGAGTGTACAACAGGAACTGAAAGCTTTCTTT. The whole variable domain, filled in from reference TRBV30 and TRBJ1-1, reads SQTIHQWPATLVQPVGSPLSLECTVEGTSNPNLYWYRQAAGRGLQLLFYSVGIGQISSEVPQNLSASRPQDRQFILSSKKLLLSDSGFYLCAWSVQQELKAFFGQGTRLTVV.

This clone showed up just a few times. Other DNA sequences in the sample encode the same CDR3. The CDR3 nucleotides read TGCAGCGTTGTAAGGACTGAAGCTTTCTTT. Translation gives CSVVRTEAFF. The V gene is TRBV29-1, the J gene TRBJ1-1; D unclear. In germline, CDR1 is SQVTM, CDR2 ANQGSEA. With 4 bases removed from V and 5 bases from J, the gap between germline ends came to 5 bases. This CDR3 region has 10 residues.

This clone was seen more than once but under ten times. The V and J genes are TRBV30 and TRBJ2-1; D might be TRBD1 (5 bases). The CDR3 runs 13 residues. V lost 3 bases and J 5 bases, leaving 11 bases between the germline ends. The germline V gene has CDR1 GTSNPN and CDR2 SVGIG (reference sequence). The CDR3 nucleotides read TGTGCCTGGAGCCAGGGAAGGAACAATGAGCAGTTCTTC. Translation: CAWSQGRNNEQFF.

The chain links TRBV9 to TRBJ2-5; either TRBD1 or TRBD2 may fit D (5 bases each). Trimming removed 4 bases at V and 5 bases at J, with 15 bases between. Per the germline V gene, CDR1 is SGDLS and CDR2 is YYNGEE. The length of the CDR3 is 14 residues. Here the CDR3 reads CASSSRDPSETQYF. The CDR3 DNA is TGTGCCAGCAGCAGCCGGGACCCCAGTGAGACCCAGTACTTC.

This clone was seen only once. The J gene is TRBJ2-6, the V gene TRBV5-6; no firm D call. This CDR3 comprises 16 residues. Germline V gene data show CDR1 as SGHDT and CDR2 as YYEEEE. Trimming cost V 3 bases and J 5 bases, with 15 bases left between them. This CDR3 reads CASSSGGELWANVLTF. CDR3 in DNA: TGTGCCAGCAGCTCCGGCGGTGAGCTCTGGGCCAACGTCCTGACTTTC. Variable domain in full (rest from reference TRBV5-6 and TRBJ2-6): DAGVTQSPTHLIKTRGQQVTLRCSPKSGHDTVSWYQQALGQGPQFIFQYYEEEERQRGNFPDRFSGHQFPNYSSELNVNALLLGDSALYLCASSSGGELWANVLTFGAGSRLTVL.

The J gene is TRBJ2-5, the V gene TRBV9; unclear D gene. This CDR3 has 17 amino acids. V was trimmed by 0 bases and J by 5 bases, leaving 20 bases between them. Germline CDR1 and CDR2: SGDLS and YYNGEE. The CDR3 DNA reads TGTGCCAGCAGCGTAGCCGCTTCGGAGCGAATCCAGGAGACCCAGTACTTC. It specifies CASSVAASERIQETQYF.

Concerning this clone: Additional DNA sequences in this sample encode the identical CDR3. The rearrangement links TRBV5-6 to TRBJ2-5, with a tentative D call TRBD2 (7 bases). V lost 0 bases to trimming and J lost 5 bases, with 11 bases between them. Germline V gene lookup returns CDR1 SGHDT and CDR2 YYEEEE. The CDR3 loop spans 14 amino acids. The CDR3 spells CASSLAGGAETQYF. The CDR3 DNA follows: TGTGCCAGCAGCTTGGCTGGGGGGGCGGAGACCCAGTACTTC.

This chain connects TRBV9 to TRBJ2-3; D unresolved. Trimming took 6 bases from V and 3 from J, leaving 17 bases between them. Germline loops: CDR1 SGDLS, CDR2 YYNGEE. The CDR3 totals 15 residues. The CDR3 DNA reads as TGTGCCAGCAACTTAGATGGCCTCCGAACAGATACGCAGTATTTT. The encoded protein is CASNLDGLRTDTQYF.

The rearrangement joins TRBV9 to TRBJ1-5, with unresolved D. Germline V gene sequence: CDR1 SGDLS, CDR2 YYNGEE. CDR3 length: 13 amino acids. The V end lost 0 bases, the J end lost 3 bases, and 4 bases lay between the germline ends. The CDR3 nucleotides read TGTGCCAGCAGCGTAGGAGACAATCAGCCCCAGCATTTT. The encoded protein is CASSVGDNQPQHF.

The CDR3 spells CAWSVRQGNQPQHF. Written as DNA, the CDR3 is TGTGCCTGGAGTGTACGACAGGGCAATCAGCCCCAGCATTTT. V is TRBV30 and J is TRBJ1-5, with a tentative D call TRBD1 (6 bases). This CDR3 has 14 residues. Trimming took off 0 bases at V and 2 bases at J, with 8 bases between the two ends. Germline V gene lookup returns CDR1 GTSNPN and CDR2 SVGIG (reference sequence).

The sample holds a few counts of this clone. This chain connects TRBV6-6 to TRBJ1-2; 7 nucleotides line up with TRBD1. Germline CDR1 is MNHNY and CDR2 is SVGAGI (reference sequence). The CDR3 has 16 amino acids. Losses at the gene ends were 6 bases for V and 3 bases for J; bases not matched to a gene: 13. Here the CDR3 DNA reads TGTGCCAGCAGGGACCGGGACAGCCTTCCCTACTATGGCTACACCTTC. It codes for CASRDRDSLPYYGYTF.

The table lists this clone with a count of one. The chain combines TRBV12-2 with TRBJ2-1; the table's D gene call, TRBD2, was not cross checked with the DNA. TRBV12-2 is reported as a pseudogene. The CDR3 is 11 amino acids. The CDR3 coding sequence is TGTGCAAGTCGTGTTTTCTATGAGCAGTTCTTC. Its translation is CASRVFYEQFF.